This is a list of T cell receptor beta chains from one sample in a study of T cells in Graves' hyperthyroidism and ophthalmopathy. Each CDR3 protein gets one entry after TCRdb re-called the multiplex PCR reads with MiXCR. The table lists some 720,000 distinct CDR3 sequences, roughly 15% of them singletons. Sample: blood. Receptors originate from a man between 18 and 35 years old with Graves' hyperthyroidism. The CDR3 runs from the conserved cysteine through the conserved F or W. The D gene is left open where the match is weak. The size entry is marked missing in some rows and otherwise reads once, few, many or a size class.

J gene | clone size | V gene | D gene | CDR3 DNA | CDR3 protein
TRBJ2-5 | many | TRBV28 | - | TGTGCCAGCAGCCTAAACTTCAGGGAGCTGGAGACCCAGTACTTC | CASSLNFRELETQYF
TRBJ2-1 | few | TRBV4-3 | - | TGCGCCAGCAGCCATTCCCACAGGGATTCCTACAATGAGCAGTTCTTC | CASSHSHRDSYNEQFF
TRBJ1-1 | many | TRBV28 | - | TGTGCCAGCAGTAGTTGGAAGAGTGAAGCTTTCTTT | CASSSWKSEAFF
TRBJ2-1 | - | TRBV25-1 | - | TGTGCCAGCAGTGGGGCGGGCGATGAGCAGTTCTTC | CASSGAGDEQFF
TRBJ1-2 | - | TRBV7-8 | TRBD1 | TGTGCCAGCAGCCTTGATCGACAGGGGGCGGATGGCTACACCTTC | CASSLDRQGADGYTF
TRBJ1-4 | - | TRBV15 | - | TGTGCCACCAGCAGAGAAAACGTCGTAGCTAATGAAAAACTGTTTTTT | CATSRENVVANEKLFF
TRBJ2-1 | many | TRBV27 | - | TGTGCCAGCAGTTTAATAGGAGGTAATGAGCAGTTCTTC | CASSLIGGNEQFF
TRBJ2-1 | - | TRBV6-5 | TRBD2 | TGTGCCAGCAGTTACACCGGGACTAGCGGGTGGAACCATGAGCAGTTCTTC | CASSYTGTSGWNHEQFF
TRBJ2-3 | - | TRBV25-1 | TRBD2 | TGTGCCAGCAGTGCGACTAGCGGGAGTGCAGATACGCAGTATTTT | CASSATSGSADTQYF
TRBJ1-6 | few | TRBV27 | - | TGTGCCAGCAGTACCGGGAGAGAAAATTCACCCCTCCACTTT | CASSTGRENSPLHF
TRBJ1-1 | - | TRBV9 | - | TGTGCCAGCAGCGGTCAGGCCACTGAAGCTTTCTTT | CASSGQATEAFF
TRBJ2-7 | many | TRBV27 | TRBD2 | TGTGCCAGCTCCGGACTAGACCACTACGAGCAGTACTTC | CASSGLDHYEQYF
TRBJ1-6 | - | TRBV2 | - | TGTGCCAGCAAAGGGGTTACGAATTCACCCCTCCACTTT | CASKGVTNSPLHF
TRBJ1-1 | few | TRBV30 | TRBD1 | TGTGCCTGGAGCCGGGGCAGGGGGGCTGAAGCTTTCTTT | CAWSRGRGAEAFF
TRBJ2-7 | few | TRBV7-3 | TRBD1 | TGTGCCAGCAGCTCACCCGGGACAGGGAAAGAGCAGTACTTC | CASSSPGTGKEQYF
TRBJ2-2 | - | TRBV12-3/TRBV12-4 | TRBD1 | TGTGCCAGCAACCCGGACAGGGGGCGTCACGGGGAGCTGTTTTTT | CASNPDRGRHGELFF
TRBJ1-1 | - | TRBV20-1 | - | TGCAGTGCTACCCCGGAGGTACCCCTGCGAGACACTGAAGCTTTCTTT | CSATPEVPLRDTEAFF
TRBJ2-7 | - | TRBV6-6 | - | TGTGCCAGCAGTTACGGGGGGGGCCAAGGGGACTCCTACGAGCAGTACTTC | CASSYGGGQGDSYEQYF
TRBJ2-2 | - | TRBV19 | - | TGTGCCAGTAGTATACGGCCTACCGGGGAGCTGTTTTTT | CASSIRPTGELFF
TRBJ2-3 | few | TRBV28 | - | TGTGCCAGCAGCCCCGGGGGCTCCGGCGAAGATACGCAGTATTTT | CASSPGGSGEDTQYF
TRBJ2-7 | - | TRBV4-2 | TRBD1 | TGTGCCAGCAGCCAAGATCGAGGGGGCGGAGGAGGGCAGTACTTC | CASSQDRGGGGGQYF
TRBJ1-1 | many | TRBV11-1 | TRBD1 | TGTGCCAGCAGCTCGGGACAGGGGGCAATGAACACTGAAGCTTTCTTT | CASSSGQGAMNTEAFF
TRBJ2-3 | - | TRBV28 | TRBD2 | TGTGCCACCCTTCTAGCGGGAGGGCCAGATACGCAGTATTTT | CATLLAGGPDTQYF
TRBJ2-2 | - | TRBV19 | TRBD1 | TGTGGGTCCGGGACAGAGAACACCGGGGAGCTGTTTTTT | CGSGTENTGELFF
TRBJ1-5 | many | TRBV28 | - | TGTGCCAGCAGTTCCGGGGGCCAGAGCAATCAGCCCCAGCATTTT | CASSSGGQSNQPQHF
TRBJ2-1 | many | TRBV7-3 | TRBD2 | TGTGCCAGCAGTATAGGACTAGCGGGATGGAATGAGCAGTTCTTC | CASSIGLAGWNEQFF
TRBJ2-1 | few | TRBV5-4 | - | TGTGCCAGCAGCTTGTCTTCCGGGACCTACAATGAGCAGTTCTTC | CASSLSSGTYNEQFF
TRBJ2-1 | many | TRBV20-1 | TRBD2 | TGCAGTGCCCAATGGGCTAGCGGGAGCTACAATGAGCAGTTCTTC | CSAQWASGSYNEQFF